This is a list of T cell receptor beta chains from one sample in a study of blood T cell repertoires in COVID-19. TCRdb's table, derived via immunoSEQ multiplex PCR, lists solely in-frame clones and lacks some. The sample contains about 170,000 clones, about 87% of which appear only once. The material sequenced was peripheral blood. Source of these receptors: a man aged 18 to 29 with active or convalescent COVID-19. Both conserved end residues are trimmed from each CDR3. Each record gives: V gene, CDR3 protein.

TRBV9 | ASSVGLAGTGELF
TRBV2 | ASSARRDTEAF
TRBV4-1 | ASSQDQASFLSYEQY
TRBV18 | ASSRQGREKLF
TRBV9 | ASSVDGRVGDTQY
TRBV7-2 | ASSLGGQPGELF
TRBV6-5 | ASSPLGVDGYT
TRBV19 | ASSPHGEGRDEQY
TRBV5-5 | ASSQGGSGNTIY
TRBV5-1 | ASSPFTVNTEAF
TRBV7-2 | ASSPPLTGNTIY
TRBV11-3 | ASSSSGTSGATDTQY
TRBV7-9 | ASRPGQGAQYEKLF
TRBV18 | ASSPGTGYSPLH
TRBV3-1/TRBV3-2 | ASSHERRGKAF
TRBV28 | ASSLRGDSNEQF
TRBV7-3 | ASSPSGPVRDTQY
TRBV19 | ASSSSYEQY
TRBV18 | ASSADRGVNQPQH
TRBV3-1/TRBV3-2 | ASSQAGPGAEAF
TRBV7-7 | ASSPGPPNSGNTIY
TRBV2 | AWGPSSYNEQF
TRBV7-9 | ASSTQTGETF
TRBV11-3 | ASSFASGSSYEQY
TRBV11-2 | ASSRGQSYEQY
TRBV28 | ASSLYEQY
TRBV5-1 | ASSLMTGLKLISPLH
TRBV5-8 | ASSLTYNTGELF
TRBV9 | ASSVEPGSANEQY
TRBV28 | ASSLTGTGAGANVLT
TRBV28 | ASEVRLSYNSPLH
TRBV5-1 | ASSLGLAGGVGTDTQY
TRBV24-1 | ATSDPTSGGYNEQF
TRBV10-3 | AISESRQSGGELF
TRBV2 | ASSALQGGAEAF
TRBV6-5 | ASSSGTTTTYEQY
TRBV7-8 | ASSSFGTAINTGELF
TRBV6-5 | ASKGAQGIEH
TRBV4-2 | ASSQDYSTGGSYNEQF
TRBV7-9 | ASSSTVMGGYT
TRBV5-4 | ASSQSGNQPQH
TRBV5-6 | ASSSLEEGSNTEAF
TRBV5-1 | ASSYRVGDGYT
TRBV19 | ASRVVIGTSGPRRTDTQY
TRBV28 | ASSFGAFPSNSPLH
TRBV5-4 | ASSSGQGNYGYT
TRBV28 | ASAGVGPISYNSPLH
TRBV11-2 | ASSLTNNMNTEAF
TRBV7-2 | ASSPGQGETEAF
TRBV24-1 | ATSEGGRDEKLF
TRBV10-3 | AISENSQPQH